There are many counts of the clone carrying this T cell receptor beta chain. The identical CDR3 is also encoded by other nucleotide sequences in the sample. The data stem from a study of metastatic and nonmetastatic thyroid tumors. This CDR3 has 14 amino acids. V lost 4 bases and J lost 2; bases outside the gene matches: 5. Germline V lookup: CDR1 SGHKS, CDR2 YYEKEE (reference sequence). TCRdb redid the clone calls on the PCR reads using MiXCR. This sample carries 49,000 or so clones, around 25% of them seen once, and the ten largest clones take around 3.6%. The entire patient cohort was treatment-naive prior to thyroid surgery.

The receptor comes from a male donor with papillary thyroid cancer or a benign thyroid nodule (not recorded which). Some clones in this sample may be carry-over from other donors' samples. The V call is TRBV5-5, the J call TRBJ2-7; 8 bases map to TRBD1. Sequencing input: blood. The CDR3 coding sequence is TGTGCCAGCAGCACCCGACAGGGGCCCTACGAGCAGTACTTC. Its translation: CASSTRQGPYEQYF.